The entry that follows covers one T cell receptor beta chain sequence. Its antigen remains unknown. V trimming: 6 bases; J trimming: 3 bases; junction bases outside the gene matches: 8. The CDR3 spans 15 residues. Germline CDR1 and CDR2: MNHNS and SASEGT. The sample comes from a study of cytomegalovirus exposure and HLA in healthy donors. Study results and limitations: Among the most significant clusters, several appeared linked to common viral pathogens in a later analysis. A later analysis linked 15,000 to 20,000 TCR beta sequences to HLA alleles at 0.05 false discovery rate. Across donors, presence/absence analyses took sequencing depth to be roughly uniform.

Researchers ran the PCR with 60 Vbeta and 13 Jbeta primers. Original methodology: The authors later counted approximately 80 million unique TCR beta chains, 9 million to 12 million of them shared. The method was immunoSEQ multiplex PCR; TCRdb's version includes in-frame clones alone and lacks a portion of them. V, J and clone size were drawn from that table, and D and trimming were deduced from the DNA. The sample includes 150,000 to 200,000 clones, roughly 85% seen only once; the top ten take about 9.7%. The sample taken for sequencing was PBMCs. This TCR derives from a man between 18 and 29 years old in good health and CMV-seropositive. The J gene is TRBJ2-1, the V gene TRBV6-1; 7 nucleotides align to TRBD1. The CDR3: CASSLTGSGYNEQFF. The CDR3 DNA sequence: TGTGCCAGCAGCCTGACAGGGAGCGGCTACAATGAGCAGTTCTTC.